These 15 T cell receptor beta chains share one sample of origin, sequenced in a study of shared clonotypes between healthy human individuals. Sequenced by immunoSEQ multiplex PCR; TCRdb stores in-frame clones only, minus some. The profile shows 2,500,000 or so clones, over 85% of them singletons. The sequenced sample consisted of naive CD4+ T cells from PBMCs. As to subset: CD45RA+ positively selected. All receptors come from a man younger than 35 in good health. Some clones in this sample may be carry-over from other donors' samples.

V gene TRBV18 combines with J gene TRBJ1-2; D not resolved. Trimming pared 0 bases from V and 4 bases from J, leaving 18 bases between. CDR3 length: 17 residues. CDR1 and CDR2 (germline): KGHSH, LQKENI. This chain's CDR3 is CASSPPGPGSAGYGYTF. In DNA form, the CDR3 reads TGTGCCAGCTCACCACCGGGTCCTGGCAGCGCCGGCTATGGCTACACCTTC.

The rearrangement uses TRBV7-2 and TRBJ2-5; no firm D call. The CDR3 consists of 14 residues. V lost 5 bases and J 5 bases, leaving 15 bases between the germline ends. From germline, CDR1 is SGHTA and CDR2 FQGNSA. CDR3 in amino acids: CASSPRRLGETQYF. The CDR3 DNA sequence: TGTGCCAGCAGCCCGAGAAGACTCGGGGAGACCCAGTACTTC.

This chain connects TRBV9 to TRBJ1-5; TRBD1 is a possible D gene (6 bases). Germline values: CDR1 SGDLS, CDR2 YYNGEE. The CDR3 is made up of 15 amino acids. Trimming took off 3 bases at V and 6 bases at J, with 16 bases between the two ends. As DNA, the CDR3 is TGTGCCAGCAGCGCACAGGGTTACGTAGGTCAGCCCCAGCATTTT. This gives the protein CASSAQGYVGQPQHF.

The chain is built from TRBV5-1 and TRBJ1-4; a weak D match, TRBD1 (5 bases). Looked up from germline, CDR1 is SGHRS and CDR2 is YFSETQ. The CDR3 runs 14 residues. Trimming left V 4 bases short and J 7 bases short, with 14 bases between. CDR3 loop: CASSPQGGGEKLFF. The CDR3 DNA is TGCGCCAGCAGCCCTCAGGGTGGCGGTGAAAAACTGTTTTTT.

The J gene is TRBJ2-1, the V gene TRBV5-4; 7 nucleotides agree with TRBD2. This CDR3 spans 17 amino acids. V gave up 1 base and J gave up 1 base; unmatched junction bases: 8. Germline lookup yields CDR1 SGHNT and CDR2 YYREEE (reference sequence). The CDR3 DNA reads as TGTGCCAGCAGCTTGTTCGCTAGCGGTCATTCCTACAATGAGCAGTTCTTC. This sequence encodes CASSLFASGHSYNEQFF.

The genes are TRBV6-1 and TRBJ2-7; D is unresolved. V was shortened by 0 bases and J by 2 bases, with 17 bases between the two germline ends. CDR1 is MNHNS, CDR2 SASEGT, per germline. The CDR3 totals 17 residues. CDR3 in DNA: TGTGCCAGCAGTGAAGCCGTAAAGTCGCCGAACACCTACGAGCAGTACTTC. The encoded protein is CASSEAVKSPNTYEQYF.

This sequence joins TRBV28 and TRBJ2-7, with D possibly being TRBD1 (9 bases). The ends were cut back, 4 bases at V and 2 bases at J, with 15 bases in the middle. CDR1 and CDR2 from the germline V gene are MDHEN and SYDVKM. The CDR3 extends over 15 amino acids. Here the CDR3 DNA reads TGTGCCAGCAGTTCGGGGGGGACAGGGACCTACGAGCAGTACTTC. The encoded protein is CASSSGGTGTYEQYF.

The V call is TRBV5-1, the J call TRBJ2-7; D may correspond to TRBD1 or TRBD2 (5 bases each). The germline V gene has CDR1 SGHRS and CDR2 YFSETQ. CDR3 length equals 16 residues. The V and J ends lost 3 bases and 2 bases respectively, with 18 bases between them. CDR3 bases: TGCGCCAGCAGCTCGAACGACCCGGGACGGACCTACGAGCAGTACTTC. It specifies CASSSNDPGRTYEQYF.

The chain is built from TRBV28 and TRBJ1-6, with D unresolved. The CDR3 has 16 residues. The V gene's germline CDR1 is MDHEN and CDR2 SYDVKM. V was pared by 3 bases and J by 7 bases, with 16 bases between. The CDR3 protein is CASSFVTPLENSPLHF. In DNA form, the CDR3 reads TGTGCCAGCAGTTTCGTAACCCCTTTAGAGAATTCACCCCTCCACTTT.

The count of this clone is one. V is TRBV6-1 and J is TRBJ2-7; 8 nucleotides match TRBD1. Germline assignment: CDR1 MNHNS and CDR2 SASEGT. The CDR3 runs to 15 residues. V lost 6 bases to trimming and J lost 1 base; unmatched junction nucleotides: 8. The CDR3 DNA is TGTGCCAGCAGGGTTTCGGACAGGGAATCCTACGAGCAGTACTTC. Its protein product is CASRVSDRESYEQYF.

This clone has only one observation. The chain links TRBV5-1 to TRBJ2-1; the match to TRBD2 covers 7 bases. The germline CDR1 and CDR2 sequences are SGHRS and YFSETQ. With 0 bases clipped from V and 2 bases from J, the junction kept 5 bases outside the gene matches. CDR3 length: 16 residues. The CDR3 loop reads CASSLGGGSAYNEQFF. The CDR3 DNA follows: TGCGCCAGCAGCTTGGGTGGCGGGAGCGCCTACAATGAGCAGTTCTTC.

The chain joins TRBV7-9 to TRBJ2-5, with TRBD2 identical over 7 bases. From germline, CDR1 is SEHNR and CDR2 FQNEAQ (reference sequence). The length of the CDR3 is 14 residues. Trimming at V came to 7 bases and at J to 4 bases, leaving 9 bases not matched to a gene. CDR3 amino acids: CASKKTSQAETQYF. As DNA, the CDR3 is TGTGCCAGCAAAAAGACTAGCCAGGCAGAGACCCAGTACTTC.

The J gene is TRBJ1-1, the V gene TRBV5-8; D possibly corresponds to TRBD1 (5 bases). V was trimmed by 4 bases and J by 1 base, leaving 14 bases between them. The CDR3 runs 15 residues. The V gene's germline CDR1 is SGHTS and CDR2 YDEGEE. Written as DNA, the CDR3 is TGTGCCAGCAGCCCGAGGGGCGGGGGGAACACTGAAGCTTTCTTT. This sequence encodes CASSPRGGGNTEAFF.

The rearrangement links TRBV19 to TRBJ2-7, with unresolved D. This CDR3 region has 18 residues. V was shortened by 0 bases and J by 2 bases, with 20 bases between the two germline ends. Looked up from germline, CDR1 is LNHDA and CDR2 is SQIVND (reference sequence). CDR3 in DNA: TGTGCCAGTAGTATAGATGCAGCTTCCCTTTCCCGTACCTACGAGCAGTACTTC. Its protein is CASSIDAASLSRTYEQYF.

The rearrangement joins TRBV6-5 to TRBJ2-7; D gene unclear. CDR3 size: 14 residues. Trimming removed 0 bases at V and 0 bases at J, with 6 bases between. Germline CDR1 reads MNHEY; CDR2 reads SVGAGI. The DNA for the CDR3 is TGTGCCAGCAGTTACTCGGCCGTCTCCTACGAGCAGTACTTC. Translated, it gives CASSYSAVSYEQYF.